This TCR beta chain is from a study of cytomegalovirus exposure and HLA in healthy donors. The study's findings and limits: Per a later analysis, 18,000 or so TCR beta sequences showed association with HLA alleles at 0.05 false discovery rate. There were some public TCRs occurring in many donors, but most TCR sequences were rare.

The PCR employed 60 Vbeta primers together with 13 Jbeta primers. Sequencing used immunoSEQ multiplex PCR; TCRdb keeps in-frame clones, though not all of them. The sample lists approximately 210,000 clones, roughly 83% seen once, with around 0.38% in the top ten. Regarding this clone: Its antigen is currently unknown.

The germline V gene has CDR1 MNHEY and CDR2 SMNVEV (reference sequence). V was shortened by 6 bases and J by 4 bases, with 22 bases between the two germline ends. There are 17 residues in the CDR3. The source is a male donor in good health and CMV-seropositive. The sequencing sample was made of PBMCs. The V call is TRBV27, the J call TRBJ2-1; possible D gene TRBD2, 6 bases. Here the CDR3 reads CASSLGPTRLLYNEQFF. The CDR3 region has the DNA TGTGCCAGCAGCCTGGGGCCGACTAGACTTCTTTACAATGAGCAGTTCTTC.